These 27 T cell receptor beta chains were sequenced from one sample in a study of cytomegalovirus exposure and HLA in healthy donors. Produced via immunoSEQ multiplex PCR; TCRdb's table is partial and in-frame only. The profile shows 150,000 to 200,000 clones, around 82% of them singletons. Sequences were obtained from PBMCs. The origin of the receptors is a man aged 25-45 years in good health and CMV-seropositive.

The chain employs TRBV7-3 and TRBJ1-5; D is uncertain. V was shortened by 2 bases and J by 1 base, with 3 bases between the two germline ends. The CDR3 length is 13 residues. Germline assignment: CDR1 SGHTA and CDR2 FQGTGA. CDR3 loop: CASSLSSNQPQHF. The DNA of the CDR3 is TGTGCCAGCAGCTTATCAAGCAATCAGCCCCAGCATTTT. Drawing the rest from reference TRBV7-3 and TRBJ1-5, the complete variable domain is GAGVSQTPSNKVTEKGKYVELRCDPISGHTALYWYRQSLGQGPEFLIYFQGTGAADDSGLPNDRFFAVRPEGSVSTLKIQRTERGDSAVYLCASSLSSNQPQHFGDGTRLSIL.

The chain employs TRBV10-1 and TRBJ1-5, with TRBD1 matching over 7 bases. The CDR3 sequence is 16 residues long. Unmatched junction bases numbered 9, after V lost 7 bases and J lost 0 bases. Germline loops: CDR1 WNHNN, CDR2 SYGVQD (reference sequence). DNA of the CDR3: TGCGCCAGCACCCGGGACAGAGCCCTTAGCAATCAGCCCCAGCATTTT. Its translation is CASTRDRALSNQPQHF.

The CDR3 nucleotides read TGCCTGGGGGGGGGAAGCAATCAGCCCCAGCATTTT. The encoded protein is CLGGGSNQPQHF. The chain couples TRBV29-1 to TRBJ1-5; maybe TRBD1 (5 bases). This CDR3 is built from 12 residues. Germline-derived CDR1 and CDR2 are SQVTM and ANQGSEA. The full variable domain, completed using reference TRBV29-1 and TRBJ1-5, is SAVISQKPSRDICQRGTSLTIQCQVDSQVTMMFWYRQQPGQSLTLIATANQGSEATYESGFVIDKFPISRPNLTFSTLTVSNMSPEDSSIYLCLGGGSNQPQHFGDGTRLSIL.

V gene TRBV14 combines with J gene TRBJ2-1, with TRBD2 matching 9 bases. CDR3 length: 15 residues. Germline V CDR1 and CDR2: SGHDN, FVKESK. Trimming removed 5 bases from V and 4 bases from J; junction bases left unmatched: 6. The DNA for the CDR3 is TGTGCCAGCAGCTCCGGGACTAGCAGATACAATGAGCAGTTCTTC. It encodes CASSSGTSRYNEQFF.

J is TRBJ2-7 and V is TRBV28; a weak D match, TRBD2 (6 bases). V lost 4 bases and J lost 3, with 22 bases in between. Germline V gene data show CDR1 as MDHEN and CDR2 as SYDVKM. This CDR3 region has 17 residues. CDR3 region: CASSSARLADRFYEQYF. The DNA of the CDR3 is TGTGCCAGCAGTTCCGCCCGTTTAGCGGATAGGTTCTACGAGCAGTACTTC.

This clone was detected a few times. This sequence joins TRBV30 and TRBJ1-2; D not resolved. Germline V gives CDR1 GTSNPN, CDR2 SVGIG (reference sequence). Trimming stripped 3 bases from V and 2 bases from J, with 10 bases between. The CDR3 covers 13 residues. The CDR3 loop is CAWSSSLNYGYTF. CDR3 nucleotide sequence: TGTGCCTGGAGCTCCTCTTTGAACTATGGCTACACCTTC.

In regard to this clone: The same CDR3 is also encoded by other DNA sequences in this sample. The chain recombines TRBV5-6 with TRBJ2-7; maybe TRBD2 (7 bases). Germline V gene data show CDR1 as SGHDT and CDR2 as YYEEEE. The V end was cut by 0 bases, the J end by 13 bases, with 14 bases between. The CDR3 contains 12 residues. The CDR3 nucleotides read TGTGCCAGCAGCTTGGCCGGGGGGCCGGGTTACTTC. Its translation: CASSLAGGPGYF.

This clone was observed a handful of times. The genes are TRBV28 and TRBJ1-5, with unresolved D. Germline V gene sequence: CDR1 MDHEN, CDR2 SYDVKM. Between the trimmed V and J ends, which lost 5 bases and 2 bases, there was a span of 10 bases. There are 14 residues in the CDR3. CDR3 coding DNA: TGTGCCAGCAGTCCCTTATATCGCAATCAGCCCCAGCATTTT. It is translated as CASSPLYRNQPQHF.

The gene calls are TRBV6-1 and TRBJ2-3, with 8 nucleotides matching TRBD2. V lost 6 bases to trimming and J lost 0 bases; unmatched junction nucleotides: 2. The CDR3 sequence is 14 residues long. Germline V gene lookup returns CDR1 MNHNS and CDR2 SASEGT. The CDR3 region is CASSGGGSTDTQYF. The DNA for the CDR3 is TGTGCCAGCAGCGGGGGGGGGAGCACAGATACGCAGTATTTT.

This clone was seen a handful of times. V and J are TRBV21-1 and TRBJ2-1; the D call TRBD1 from the table was never checked on the DNA. TRBV21-1 constitutes a pseudogene. The CDR3 is made up of 16 amino acids. The CDR3 DNA reads as TGTGCCAGCAGCAAAGTGGCAGGGGACCACTACAATGAGCAGTTCTTC. It yields the protein CASSKVAGDHYNEQFF.

The chain carries TRBV9 and TRBJ2-7, with TRBD1 matching over 11 bases. CDR3 length equals 15 residues. Unmatched junction bases numbered 4, after V lost 2 bases and J lost 3 bases. The germline gives CDR1 SGDLS, CDR2 YYNGEE. CDR3 in amino acids: CASSVGTGGIYEQYF. Written as DNA, the CDR3 is TGTGCCAGCAGCGTCGGGACAGGGGGGATCTACGAGCAGTACTTC.

This chain connects TRBV19 to TRBJ1-6; D ambiguous. Germline values: CDR1 LNHDA, CDR2 SQIVND (reference sequence). Trimming cost V 7 bases and J 7 bases, with 11 bases left between them. The length of the CDR3 is 13 residues. The CDR3 reads CASKIRQNSPLHF. The CDR3 DNA is TGTGCCAGTAAGATCAGACAAAATTCACCCCTCCACTTT.

The J gene is TRBJ2-2, the V gene TRBV5-4; the D is unclear. Between the trimmed V and J ends, which lost 1 base and 6 bases, there was a span of 10 bases. CDR1 SGHNT and CDR2 YYREEE come from the germline V gene (reference sequence). There are 14 residues in the CDR3. CDR3 coding DNA: TGTGCCAGCAGCTTGCGACTCCCCCCCGGGGAGCTGTTTTTT. This codes for CASSLRLPPGELFF.

Details on this clone: Germline is not matched at one junction end, which may reflect a read error. This sequence joins TRBV19 and TRBJ2-7, with TRBD1 matching over 8 bases. This CDR3 contains 15 residues. Germline V lookup: CDR1 LNHDA, CDR2 SQIVND (reference sequence). CDR3 sequence reads: CASSLETGALDEQYF. In DNA form, the CDR3 reads TGTGCCAGTAGTCTAGAGACAGGGGCCCTGGACGAGCAGTACTTC.

V usage is TRBV21-1 and J usage is TRBJ2-1; the D call TRBD2 from the table was never checked on the DNA. TRBV21-1 is flagged as a pseudogene. The CDR3 is 17 amino acids. Here the CDR3 DNA reads TGTGCCAGCAGCAAATTAGCCCTAGCGGGGGATTTCAATGAGCAGTTCTTC. As protein: CASSKLALAGDFNEQFF.

V gene TRBV15 combines with J gene TRBJ2-7; 7 bases line up with TRBD2. The CDR3 loop spans 15 amino acids. The V gene's germline CDR1 is LNHNV and CDR2 YYDKDF (reference sequence). This CDR3 reads CNERSRQGGVYEQYF. CDR3 DNA: TGTAACGAACGATCGAGGCAGGGAGGGGTCTACGAGCAGTACTTC.

The chain is built from TRBV9 and TRBJ1-1; no reliable D call. With 0 bases removed from V and 1 base from J, the gap between germline ends came to 10 bases. There are 15 residues in the CDR3. CDR1 and CDR2 (germline): SGDLS, YYNGEE. DNA for the CDR3: TGTGCCAGCAGCGTAGATGCGGCCACGAACACTGAAGCTTTCTTT. This translates into CASSVDAATNTEAFF.

This clone has only a few counts. This rearrangement joins TRBV5-4 to TRBJ1-1, with no clear D. This CDR3 has 14 residues. CDR1 and CDR2 from the germline V gene are SGHNT and YYREEE (reference sequence). Trimming took off 4 bases at V and 1 base at J, with 11 bases between the two ends. This CDR3 is CASSQVASNTEAFF. CDR3 coding DNA: TGTGCCAGCAGCCAGGTTGCATCGAACACTGAAGCTTTCTTT.

The chain carries TRBV19 and TRBJ1-5, with a weak D call TRBD1 (5 bases). Trimming took off 5 bases at V and 4 bases at J, with 6 bases between the two ends. This CDR3 contains 12 residues. CDR1 LNHDA and CDR2 SQIVND come from the germline V gene (reference sequence). The CDR3 DNA follows: TGTGCCAGTAGTCGACAGAATCAGCCCCAGCATTTT. This codes for CASSRQNQPQHF.

V gene TRBV4-1 combines with J gene TRBJ2-7; 9 nucleotides match TRBD2. With 2 bases clipped from V and 7 bases from J, the junction kept 24 bases outside the gene matches. The CDR3 covers 20 residues. Germline CDR1 and CDR2: MGHRA and YSYEKL. The CDR3 bases are TGCGCCAGCAGCCAATGGAGTAGGGCTGGGAGGAGCGGGAGGCCCTGGGAGCAGTACTTC. It yields the protein CASSQWSRAGRSGRPWEQYF.

This chain links TRBV18 with TRBJ1-2; the D is unclear. The V gene lost 0 bases and the J gene lost 6 bases, with 8 bases spanning the gap. The germline V gene has CDR1 KGHSH and CDR2 LQKENI. This CDR3 spans 13 amino acids. CDR3 protein: CASSPPGRDGYTF. As DNA, the CDR3 is TGTGCCAGCTCACCACCAGGGAGAGATGGCTACACCTTC.

The chain has TRBV5-4 and TRBJ1-3, with 8 bases aligning to TRBD1. Germline CDR1 SGHNT, CDR2 YYREEE (reference sequence). J was trimmed by 6 bases and V by 4 bases; bases with no gene match: 6. The CDR3 loop spans 14 amino acids. Here the CDR3 DNA reads TGTGCCAGCAGCACGGACAGGGTGGCAAACACCATATATTTT. Amino acid sequence: CASSTDRVANTIYF.

The chain employs TRBV19 and TRBJ1-1; no clear D gene. V was clipped by 6 bases and J by 0 bases, with 14 bases between them. The CDR3 length is 15 residues. The V gene's germline CDR1 is LNHDA and CDR2 SQIVND (reference sequence). CDR3 bases: TGTGCCAGTAGCCGCGGGGTAGAGATGAACACTGAAGCTTTCTTT. Translation gives CASSRGVEMNTEAFF. The full variable domain, completed using reference TRBV19 and TRBJ1-1, is DGGITQSPKYLFRKEGQNVTLSCEQNLNHDAMYWYRQDPGQGLRLIYYSQIVNDFQKGDIAEGYSVSREKKESFPLTVTSAQKNPTAFYLCASSRGVEMNTEAFFGQGTRLTVV.

This clone was detected only a few times. J is TRBJ2-5 and V is TRBV18; D might be TRBD1 (5 bases). CDR1 and CDR2 from the germline V gene are KGHSH and LQKENI. The CDR3 length is 16 residues. V was pared by 6 bases and J by 0 bases, with 17 bases between. The CDR3 region is CASSPPVRGYQETQYF. The CDR3 coding sequence is TGTGCCAGCTCCCCCCCTGTTAGGGGTTACCAAGAGACCCAGTACTTC.

Notes on this clone: This likely reflects a read error, since a far larger clone is one base away. The same CDR3 also results from other DNA sequences found in this sample. This chain joins TRBV5-4 and TRBJ2-1; 7 nucleotides match TRBD2. V dropped 0 bases and J dropped 3; count of bases not matched to a gene: 3. The CDR3 consists of 15 residues. The germline CDR1 and CDR2 sequences are SGHNT and YYREEE (reference sequence). Here the CDR3 reads CASSLALADYNEQFF. In DNA, the CDR3 is TGTGCCAGCAGCTTGGCTCTAGCGGACTACAATGAGCAGTTCTTC. Full variable domain (rest looked up from reference TRBV5-4 and TRBJ2-1): ETGVTQSPTHLIKTRGQQVTLRCSSQSGHNTVSWYQQALGQGPQFIFQYYREEENGRGNFPPRFSGLQFPNYSSELNVNALELDDSALYLCASSLALADYNEQFFGPGTRLTVL.

V is TRBV19 and J is TRBJ1-1, with a weak D call TRBD1 (5 bases). CDR1 and CDR2 (germline): LNHDA, SQIVND (reference sequence). The CDR3 is 13 residues long. The V end was cut by 3 bases, the J end by 1 base, with 6 bases between. The CDR3 loop reads CASSMDKNTEAFF. CDR3 coding DNA: TGTGCCAGTAGTATGGACAAGAACACTGAAGCTTTCTTT.

This chain joins TRBV4-1 and TRBJ1-3, with D uncertain. CDR3 length equals 15 residues. V shed 8 bases and J shed 0 bases, with 14 bases lying between them. The germline gives CDR1 MGHRA, CDR2 YSYEKL. CDR3 amino acids: CASARLPGSGNTIYF. The DNA of the CDR3 is TGCGCCAGCGCACGACTTCCCGGCTCTGGAAACACCATATATTTT.